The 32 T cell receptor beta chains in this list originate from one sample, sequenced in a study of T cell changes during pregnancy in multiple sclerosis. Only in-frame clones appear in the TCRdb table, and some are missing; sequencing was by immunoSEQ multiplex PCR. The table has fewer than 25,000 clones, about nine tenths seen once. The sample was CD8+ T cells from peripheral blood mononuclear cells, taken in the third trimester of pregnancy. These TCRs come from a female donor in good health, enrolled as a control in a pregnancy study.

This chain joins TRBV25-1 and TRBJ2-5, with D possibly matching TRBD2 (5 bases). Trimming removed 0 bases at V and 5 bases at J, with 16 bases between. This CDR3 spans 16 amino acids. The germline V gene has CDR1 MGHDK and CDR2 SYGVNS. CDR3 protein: CASSEYRRGLEETQYF. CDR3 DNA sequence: TGTGCCAGCAGTGAATATCGGCGAGGGTTGGAGGAGACCCAGTACTTC.

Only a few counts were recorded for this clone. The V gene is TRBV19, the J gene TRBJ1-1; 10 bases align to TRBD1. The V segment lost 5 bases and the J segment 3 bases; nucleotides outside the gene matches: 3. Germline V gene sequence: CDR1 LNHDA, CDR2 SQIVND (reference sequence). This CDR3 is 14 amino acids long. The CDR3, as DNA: TGTGCCAGTAGTCCGGGACAGGGGCACACTGAAGCTTTCTTT. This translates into CASSPGQGHTEAFF.

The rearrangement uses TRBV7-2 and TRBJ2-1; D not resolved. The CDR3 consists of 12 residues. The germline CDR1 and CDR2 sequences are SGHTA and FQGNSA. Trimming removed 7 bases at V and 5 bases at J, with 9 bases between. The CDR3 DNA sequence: TGTGCCAGCACCGCCCAGAACAATGAGCAGTTCTTC. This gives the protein CASTAQNNEQFF.

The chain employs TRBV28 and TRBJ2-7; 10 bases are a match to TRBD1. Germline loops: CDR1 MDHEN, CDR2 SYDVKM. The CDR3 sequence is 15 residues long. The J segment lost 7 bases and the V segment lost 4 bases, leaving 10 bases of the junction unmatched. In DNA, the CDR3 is TGTGCCAGCAGTTACCGGGACAGGGGCCTTTGGGAGCAGTACTTC. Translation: CASSYRDRGLWEQYF.

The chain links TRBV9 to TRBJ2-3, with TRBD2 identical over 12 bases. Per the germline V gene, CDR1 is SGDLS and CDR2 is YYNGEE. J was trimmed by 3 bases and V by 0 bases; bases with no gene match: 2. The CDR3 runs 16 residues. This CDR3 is CASSVDTSGGTDTQYF. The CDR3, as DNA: TGTGCCAGCAGCGTAGATACTAGCGGGGGGACAGATACGCAGTATTTT.

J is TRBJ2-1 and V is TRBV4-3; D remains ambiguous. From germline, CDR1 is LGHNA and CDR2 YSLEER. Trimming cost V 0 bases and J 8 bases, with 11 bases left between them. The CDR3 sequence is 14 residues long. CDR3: CASSQDPVVDEQFF. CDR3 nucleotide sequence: TGCGCCAGCAGCCAAGATCCGGTAGTCGATGAGCAGTTCTTC.

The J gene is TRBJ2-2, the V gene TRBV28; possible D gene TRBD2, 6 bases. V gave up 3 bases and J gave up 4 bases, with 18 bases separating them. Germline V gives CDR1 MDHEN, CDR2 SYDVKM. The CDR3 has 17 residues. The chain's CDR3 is CASSLIGGSTRTGELFF. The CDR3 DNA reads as TGTGCCAGCAGTTTGATCGGGGGTTCGACACGCACCGGGGAGCTGTTTTTT.

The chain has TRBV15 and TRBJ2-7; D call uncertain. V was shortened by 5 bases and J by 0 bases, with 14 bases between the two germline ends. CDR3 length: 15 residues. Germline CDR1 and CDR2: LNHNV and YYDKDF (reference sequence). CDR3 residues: CATSPDGSSSYEQYF. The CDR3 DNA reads TGTGCCACCAGCCCCGACGGGTCGAGCTCCTACGAGCAGTACTTC.

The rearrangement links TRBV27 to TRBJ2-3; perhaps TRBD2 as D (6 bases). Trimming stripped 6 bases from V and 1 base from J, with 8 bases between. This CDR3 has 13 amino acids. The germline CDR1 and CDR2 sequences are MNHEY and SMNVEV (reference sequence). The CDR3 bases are TGTGCCAGCAGCGGGAGCGGCACAGATACGCAGTATTTT. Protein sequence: CASSGSGTDTQYF.

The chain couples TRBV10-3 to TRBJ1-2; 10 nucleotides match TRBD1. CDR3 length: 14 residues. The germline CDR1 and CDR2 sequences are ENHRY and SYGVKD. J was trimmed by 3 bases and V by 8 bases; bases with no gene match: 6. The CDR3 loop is CAIGTGDVDYGYTF. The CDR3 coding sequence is TGTGCCATCGGGACAGGGGATGTTGACTATGGCTACACCTTC.

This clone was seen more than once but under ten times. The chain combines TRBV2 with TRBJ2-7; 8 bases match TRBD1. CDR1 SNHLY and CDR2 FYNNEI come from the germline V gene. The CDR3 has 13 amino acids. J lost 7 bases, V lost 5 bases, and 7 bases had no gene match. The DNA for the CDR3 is TGTGCCAGCAGTCCGGACAGGGTTCAAGAGCAGTACTTC. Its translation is CASSPDRVQEQYF.

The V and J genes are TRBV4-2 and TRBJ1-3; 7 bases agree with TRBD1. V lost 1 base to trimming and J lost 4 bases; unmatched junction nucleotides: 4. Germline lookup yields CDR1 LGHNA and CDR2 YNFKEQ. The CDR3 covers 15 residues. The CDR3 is CASSQVWTGGNTIYF. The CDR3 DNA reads TGTGCCAGCAGCCAAGTATGGACAGGCGGAAACACCATATATTTT.

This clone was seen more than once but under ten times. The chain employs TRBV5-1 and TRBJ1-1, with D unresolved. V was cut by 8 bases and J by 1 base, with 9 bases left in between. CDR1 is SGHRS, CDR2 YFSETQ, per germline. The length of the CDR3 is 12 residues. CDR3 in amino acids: CASTSSNTEAFF. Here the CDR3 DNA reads TGCGCCAGTACCAGTTCGAACACTGAAGCTTTCTTT.

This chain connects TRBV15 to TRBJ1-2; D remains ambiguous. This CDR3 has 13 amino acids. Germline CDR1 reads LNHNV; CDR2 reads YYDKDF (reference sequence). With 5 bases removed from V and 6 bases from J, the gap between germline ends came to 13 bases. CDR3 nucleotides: TGTGCCACCAGCGCGACACGAACAAATGGCTACACCTTC. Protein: CATSATRTNGYTF. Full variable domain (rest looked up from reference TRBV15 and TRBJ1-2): DAMVIQNPRYQVTQFGKPVTLSCSQTLNHNVMYWYQQKSSQAPKLLFHYYDKDFNNEADTPDNFQSRRPNTSFCFLDIRSPGLGDTAMYLCATSATRTNGYTFGSGTRLTVV.

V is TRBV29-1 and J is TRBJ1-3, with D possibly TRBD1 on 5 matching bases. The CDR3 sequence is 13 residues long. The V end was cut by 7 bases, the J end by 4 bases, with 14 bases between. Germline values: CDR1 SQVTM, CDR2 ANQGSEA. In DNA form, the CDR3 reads TGCAGCGCTGTGACAGAGTCAGGAAACACCATATATTTT. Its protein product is CSAVTESGNTIYF.

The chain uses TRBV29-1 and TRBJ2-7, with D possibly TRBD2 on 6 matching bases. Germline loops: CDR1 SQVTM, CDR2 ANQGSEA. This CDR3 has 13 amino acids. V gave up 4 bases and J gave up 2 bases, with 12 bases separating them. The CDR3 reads CSVVSSATYEQYF. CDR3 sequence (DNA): TGCAGCGTTGTTTCTAGCGCGACCTACGAGCAGTACTTC.

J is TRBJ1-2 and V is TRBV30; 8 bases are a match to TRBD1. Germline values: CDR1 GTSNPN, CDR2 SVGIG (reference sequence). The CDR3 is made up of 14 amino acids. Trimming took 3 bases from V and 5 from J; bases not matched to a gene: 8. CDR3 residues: CAWREQGDPYGYTF. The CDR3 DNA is TGTGCCTGGAGAGAACAGGGGGACCCTTATGGCTACACCTTC.

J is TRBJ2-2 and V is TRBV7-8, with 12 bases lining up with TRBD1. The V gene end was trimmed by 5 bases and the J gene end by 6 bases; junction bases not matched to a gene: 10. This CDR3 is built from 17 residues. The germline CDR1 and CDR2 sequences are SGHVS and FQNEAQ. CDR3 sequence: CASSPAGTGGAAGELFF. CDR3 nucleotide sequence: TGTGCCAGCAGCCCAGCCGGGACAGGGGGCGCCGCCGGGGAGCTGTTTTTT.

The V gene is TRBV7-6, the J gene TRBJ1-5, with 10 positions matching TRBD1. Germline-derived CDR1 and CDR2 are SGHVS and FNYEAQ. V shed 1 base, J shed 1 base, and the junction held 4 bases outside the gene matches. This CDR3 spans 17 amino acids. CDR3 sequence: CASSLGDRGESNQPQHF. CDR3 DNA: TGTGCCAGCAGCTTAGGGGACAGGGGTGAAAGCAATCAGCCCCAGCATTTT.

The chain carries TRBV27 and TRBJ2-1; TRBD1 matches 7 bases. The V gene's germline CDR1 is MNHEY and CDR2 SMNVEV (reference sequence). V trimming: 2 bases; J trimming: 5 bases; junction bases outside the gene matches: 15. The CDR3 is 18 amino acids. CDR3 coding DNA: TGTGCCAGCAGTTTACTATCGCACTCCGGGACAGTGAACAATGAGCAGTTCTTC. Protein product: CASSLLSHSGTVNNEQFF.

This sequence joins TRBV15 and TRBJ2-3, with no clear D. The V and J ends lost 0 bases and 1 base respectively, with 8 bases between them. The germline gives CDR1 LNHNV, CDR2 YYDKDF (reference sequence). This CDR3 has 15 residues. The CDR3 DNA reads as TGTGCCACCAGCAGAGAGAACTTTGGCACAGATACGCAGTATTTT. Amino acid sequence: CATSRENFGTDTQYF. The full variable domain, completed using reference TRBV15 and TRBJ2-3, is DAMVIQNPRYQVTQFGKPVTLSCSQTLNHNVMYWYQQKSSQAPKLLFHYYDKDFNNEADTPDNFQSRRPNTSFCFLDIRSPGLGDTAMYLCATSRENFGTDTQYFGPGTRLTVL.

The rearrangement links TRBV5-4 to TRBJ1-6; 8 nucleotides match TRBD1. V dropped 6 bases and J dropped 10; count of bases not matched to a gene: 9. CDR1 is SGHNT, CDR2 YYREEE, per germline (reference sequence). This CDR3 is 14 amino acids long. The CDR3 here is CASTFDRGGSPLHF. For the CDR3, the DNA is TGTGCCAGCACCTTCGACAGGGGTGGGTCACCCCTCCACTTT.

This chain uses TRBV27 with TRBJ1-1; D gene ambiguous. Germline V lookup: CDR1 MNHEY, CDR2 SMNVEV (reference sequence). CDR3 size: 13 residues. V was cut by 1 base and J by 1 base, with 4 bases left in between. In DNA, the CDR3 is TGTGCCAGCAGTTTATGGCCGAACACTGAAGCTTTCTTT. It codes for CASSLWPNTEAFF.

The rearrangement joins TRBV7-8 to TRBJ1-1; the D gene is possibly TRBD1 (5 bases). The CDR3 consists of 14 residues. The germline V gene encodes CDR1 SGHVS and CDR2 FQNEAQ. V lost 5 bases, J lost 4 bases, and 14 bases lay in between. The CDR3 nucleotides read TGTGCCAGCAGCGTCGCGGGGGTAGGCACTGAAGCTTTCTTT. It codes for CASSVAGVGTEAFF.

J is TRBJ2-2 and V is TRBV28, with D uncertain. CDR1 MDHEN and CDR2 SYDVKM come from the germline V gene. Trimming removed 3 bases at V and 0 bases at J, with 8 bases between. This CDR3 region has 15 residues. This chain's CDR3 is CASSFTDANTGELFF. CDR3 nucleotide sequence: TGTGCCAGCAGTTTTACAGACGCGAACACCGGGGAGCTGTTTTTT.

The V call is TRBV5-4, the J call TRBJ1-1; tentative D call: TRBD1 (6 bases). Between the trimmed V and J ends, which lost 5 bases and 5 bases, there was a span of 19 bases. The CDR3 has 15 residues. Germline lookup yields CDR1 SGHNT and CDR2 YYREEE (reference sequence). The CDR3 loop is CASSLPEGVKTEAFF. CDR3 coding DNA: TGTGCCAGCAGTCTACCAGAGGGGGTTAAAACTGAAGCTTTCTTT. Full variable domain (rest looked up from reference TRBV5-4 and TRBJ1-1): ETGVTQSPTHLIKTRGQQVTLRCSSQSGHNTVSWYQQALGQGPQFIFQYYREEENGRGNFPPRFSGLQFPNYSSELNVNALELDDSALYLCASSLPEGVKTEAFFGQGTRLTVV.

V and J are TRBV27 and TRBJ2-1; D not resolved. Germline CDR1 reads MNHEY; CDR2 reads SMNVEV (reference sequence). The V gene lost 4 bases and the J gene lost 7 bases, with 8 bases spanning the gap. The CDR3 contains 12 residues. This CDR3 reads CASSSVLNEQFF. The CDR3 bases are TGTGCCAGCAGTTCCGTTCTAAATGAGCAGTTCTTC.

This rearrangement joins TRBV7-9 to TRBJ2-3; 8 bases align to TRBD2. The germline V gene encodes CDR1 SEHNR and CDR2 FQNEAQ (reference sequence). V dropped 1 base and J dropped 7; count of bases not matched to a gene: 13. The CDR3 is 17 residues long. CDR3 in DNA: TGTGCCAGCAGCTTAGGAGGGATAGCGGGGTATTCGAATACGCAGTATTTT. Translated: CASSLGGIAGYSNTQYF.

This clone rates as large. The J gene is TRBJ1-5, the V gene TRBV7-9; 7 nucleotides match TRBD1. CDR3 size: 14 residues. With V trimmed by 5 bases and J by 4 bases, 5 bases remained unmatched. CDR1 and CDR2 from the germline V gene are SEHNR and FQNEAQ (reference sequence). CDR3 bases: TGTGCCAGCAGCCGGGACAGCGCTAATCAGCCCCAGCATTTT. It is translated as CASSRDSANQPQHF.

This CDR3 is CASSFRDRGYEQFF. The DNA of the CDR3 is TGTGCCAGCAGCTTCCGGGACAGGGGATATGAGCAGTTCTTC. The chain employs TRBV7-9 and TRBJ2-1; 10 bases line up with TRBD1. The J segment lost 8 bases and the V segment lost 3 bases, leaving 4 bases of the junction unmatched. This CDR3 comprises 14 residues. Germline V gives CDR1 SEHNR, CDR2 FQNEAQ (reference sequence).

The CDR3 DNA is TGCGCCAGCAGCTTACGAGGACGGACACTGACAAATGAAAAACTGTTTTTT. This encodes CASSLRGRTLTNEKLFF. The V and J genes are TRBV5-1 and TRBJ1-4, with D possibly TRBD1 on 5 matching bases. V gave up 2 bases and J gave up 5 bases, with 19 bases separating them. The CDR3 has 17 amino acids. Germline-derived CDR1 and CDR2 are SGHRS and YFSETQ.

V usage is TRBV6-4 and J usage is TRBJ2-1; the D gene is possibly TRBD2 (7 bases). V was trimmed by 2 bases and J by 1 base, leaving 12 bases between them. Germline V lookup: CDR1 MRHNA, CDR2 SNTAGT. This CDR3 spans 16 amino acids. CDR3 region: CASSDSAGASYNEQFF. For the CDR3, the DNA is TGTGCCAGCAGTGACAGCGCGGGGGCTTCCTACAATGAGCAGTTCTTC.